What follows are 26 T cell receptor beta chains derived from one specimen sequenced in a study of T cell responses to AZD1222 COVID-19 vaccine. Sequencing used immunoSEQ multiplex PCR; TCRdb keeps in-frame clones, though not all of them. The data show 150,000 to 200,000 clones, around nine tenths seen once. This specimen consisted of peripheral blood, obtained 28 days after the second AZD1222 dose. The receptors were sampled from an adult who received the AZD1222 COVID-19 vaccine.

The chain couples TRBV29-1 to TRBJ1-2, with D perhaps TRBD1 (6 bases). Germline V lookup: CDR1 SQVTM, CDR2 ANQGSEA. CDR3 length: 15 residues. V was shortened by 5 bases and J by 3 bases, with 19 bases between the two germline ends. The CDR3 DNA reads TGCAGCGTTCCCTTACGGGGGGCAACCTACTATGGCTACACCTTC. It is translated as CSVPLRGATYYGYTF. Together with reference TRBV29-1 and TRBJ1-2, the CDR3 gives the full variable domain: SAVISQKPSRDICQRGTSLTIQCQVDSQVTMMFWYRQQPGQSLTLIATANQGSEATYESGFVIDKFPISRPNLTFSTLTVSNMSPEDSSIYLCSVPLRGATYYGYTFGSGTRLTVV.

The CDR3 here is CASIKDRASNYGYTF. In nucleotides, the CDR3 is TGTGCCAGTATAAAGGACAGGGCCTCTAACTATGGCTACACCTTC. The chain combines TRBV19 with TRBJ1-2; 8 bases align to TRBD1. CDR1 LNHDA and CDR2 SQIVND come from the germline V gene (reference sequence). Germline trimming cut 7 bases from V and 0 bases from J; bases unmatched to any gene: 7. The CDR3 is made up of 15 amino acids.

The J gene is TRBJ2-7, the V gene TRBV25-1; TRBD1 matches 9 bases. The CDR3 contains 13 residues. The ends lost 6 bases at V and 2 bases at J; junction bases unmatched: 2. Germline CDR1 and CDR2: MGHDK and SYGVNS. The CDR3 here is CASRGQGTYEQYF. CDR3 coding DNA: TGTGCCAGCAGGGGACAGGGCACCTACGAGCAGTACTTC.

This sequence joins TRBV4-2 and TRBJ1-6; D remains unclear. Germline loops: CDR1 LGHNA, CDR2 YNFKEQ. V lost 3 bases to trimming and J lost 12 bases, with 15 bases between them. This CDR3 is built from 14 residues. The CDR3 reads CASSQDVGREPLHF. The CDR3 bases are TGTGCCAGCAGCCAGGACGTTGGACGGGAACCCCTCCACTTT.

V gene TRBV9 combines with J gene TRBJ2-7, with 10 bases that match TRBD2. Germline CDR1 and CDR2: SGDLS and YYNGEE. After removal of 3 bases from V and 6 bases from J, the junction contained 6 bases not matched to a gene. CDR3 length equals 14 residues. CDR3 amino acids: CASSASGTSVEQYF. The CDR3 DNA is TGTGCCAGCAGCGCATCCGGGACTAGCGTCGAGCAGTACTTC.

A note on this clone: At one end, the junction sequence differs from germline, possibly due to a read error. The V and J genes are TRBV11-2 and TRBJ2-7, with TRBD1 as a possible D gene (6 bases). The CDR3 is 13 residues long. In germline, CDR1 is SGHAT, CDR2 FQNNGV. The CDR3 DNA is TGTGCCAGCAACTTACAGGGTCTCTACGAGCAGTACTTC. Encoded protein: CASNLQGLYEQYF.

V and J are TRBV9 and TRBJ2-2; 7 bases match TRBD2. Germline assignment: CDR1 SGDLS and CDR2 YYNGEE. The V gene end was trimmed by 2 bases and the J gene end by 6 bases; junction bases not matched to a gene: 7. The CDR3 loop spans 15 amino acids. CDR3 bases: TGTGCCAGCAGCGTTAGCGGGCCCAACCCCGGGGAGCTGTTTTTT. This sequence encodes CASSVSGPNPGELFF.

This clone was detected only once. The gene calls are TRBV19 and TRBJ1-4, with no clear D. Germline V gene lookup returns CDR1 LNHDA and CDR2 SQIVND (reference sequence). V was cut by 2 bases and J by 4 bases, with 8 bases left in between. There are 14 residues in the CDR3. The CDR3 spells CASSIRQINEKLFF. CDR3 nucleotides: TGTGCCAGTAGTATAAGGCAGATTAATGAAAAACTGTTTTTT.

The chain recombines TRBV4-3 with TRBJ2-1; no clear D gene. The CDR3 loop spans 13 amino acids. Trimming shortened V by 1 base and J by 7 bases, and 8 bases separated the two germline ends. Germline V CDR1 and CDR2: LGHNA, YSLEER. CDR3 DNA sequence: TGCGCCAGCAGCCAAGGTGTCGTAAATGAGCAGTTCTTC. It codes for CASSQGVVNEQFF.

The chain combines TRBV24-1 with TRBJ2-1; TRBD2 might be the D (5 bases). CDR3 length: 14 residues. Looked up from germline, CDR1 is KGHDR and CDR2 is SFDVKD. Trimming shortened V by 1 base and J by 8 bases, and 11 bases separated the two germline ends. CDR3 loop: CATSDFAGWYEQFF. For the CDR3, the DNA is TGTGCCACCAGTGATTTCGCGGGTTGGTATGAGCAGTTCTTC.

The chain carries TRBV19 and TRBJ2-1, with a weak D call TRBD1 (6 bases). The CDR3 loop spans 15 amino acids. Germline V gene lookup returns CDR1 LNHDA and CDR2 SQIVND (reference sequence). The V gene lost 6 bases and the J gene lost 0 bases, with 12 bases spanning the gap. In DNA, the CDR3 is TGTGCCAGTAGCATGACAGGTAGCTCCTACAATGAGCAGTTCTTC. Its translation is CASSMTGSSYNEQFF.

The chain is built from TRBV9 and TRBJ2-2; 8 positions agree with TRBD1. The CDR3 extends over 17 amino acids. CDR1 is SGDLS, CDR2 YYNGEE, per germline. After removal of 2 bases from V and 0 bases from J, the junction contained 6 bases not matched to a gene. This CDR3 reads CASSVLQGATNTGELFF. Written as DNA, the CDR3 is TGTGCCAGCAGCGTTCTCCAGGGGGCGACGAACACCGGGGAGCTGTTTTTT.

This clone was seen just once. The chain employs TRBV30 and TRBJ1-6; the D is unclear. Germline V gene data show CDR1 as GTSNPN and CDR2 as SVGIG (reference sequence). This CDR3 contains 16 residues. Trimming stripped 3 bases from V and 4 bases from J, with 16 bases between. CDR3 amino acids: CAWSPPPRAYNSPLHF. CDR3 nucleotides: TGTGCCTGGAGCCCCCCCCCGCGGGCATATAATTCACCCCTCCACTTT. The variable domain in full, completed from reference TRBV30 and TRBJ1-6, reads SQTIHQWPATLVQPVGSPLSLECTVEGTSNPNLYWYRQAAGRGLQLLFYSVGIGQISSEVPQNLSASRPQDRQFILSSKKLLLSDSGFYLCAWSPPPRAYNSPLHFGNGTRLTVT.

This rearrangement joins TRBV6-5 to TRBJ1-2, with D unclear. The ends were cut back, 2 bases at V and 8 bases at J, with 21 bases in the middle. CDR1 and CDR2 from the germline V gene are MNHEY and SVGAGI. The CDR3 totals 16 residues. CDR3 region: CASSYASDGDLTGYTF. The CDR3 nucleotides are TGTGCCAGCAGTTACGCTTCGGACGGAGACCTGACGGGCTACACCTTC.

The CDR3 bases are TGTGCCAGCAGCGTAGAGGCAGGGTCCAGCTCCTACAATGAGCAGTTCTTC. The encoded protein is CASSVEAGSSSYNEQFF. The rearrangement uses TRBV9 and TRBJ2-1, with a weak D call TRBD1 (5 bases). Germline loops: CDR1 SGDLS, CDR2 YYNGEE. CDR3 length equals 17 residues. V was clipped by 0 bases and J by 0 bases, with 13 bases between them.

J is TRBJ2-7 and V is TRBV5-1; D is uncertain. Trimming shortened V by 0 bases and J by 2 bases, and 9 bases separated the two germline ends. Germline CDR1 is SGHRS and CDR2 is YFSETQ. The CDR3 is 14 residues long. The CDR3 sequence: CASSLDRETYEQYF. The CDR3 DNA follows: TGCGCCAGCAGCTTGGACAGAGAAACCTACGAGCAGTACTTC.

The chain recombines TRBV6-1 with TRBJ2-7; 10 bases are shared with TRBD1. After removal of 6 bases from V and 2 bases from J, the junction contained 1 base not matched to a gene. This CDR3 contains 13 residues. Germline values: CDR1 MNHNS, CDR2 SASEGT. CDR3 residues: CASRGQGTYEQYF. For the CDR3, the DNA is TGTGCCAGCAGGGGACAGGGGACCTACGAGCAGTACTTC.

This clone was found once. The rearrangement uses TRBV4-2 and TRBJ1-1; 8 bases are a match to TRBD1. V was pared by 4 bases and J by 4 bases, with 11 bases of the junction left unmatched. Per germline, CDR1 LGHNA and CDR2 YNFKEQ. CDR3 length: 16 residues. CDR3 sequence (DNA): TGTGCCAGCAGCCGAGTCGGACAGGGAATTTTCACTGAAGCTTTCTTT. This encodes CASSRVGQGIFTEAFF.

CDR3 DNA sequence: TGTGCCAGCAGCTTACAGGGTGGCATATACGAGCAGTACTTC. Protein sequence: CASSLQGGIYEQYF. V is TRBV2 and J is TRBJ2-7; a weak D match, TRBD1 (6 bases). The V gene lost 6 bases and the J gene lost 4 bases, with 16 bases spanning the gap. Per the germline V gene, CDR1 is SNHLY and CDR2 is FYNNEI. CDR3 length equals 14 residues.

J is TRBJ2-3 and V is TRBV5-1; D is unresolved. The V end lost 1 base, the J end lost 0 bases, and 9 bases lay between the germline ends. In germline, CDR1 is SGHRS, CDR2 YFSETQ. CDR3 length: 15 residues. CDR3 amino acids: CASSLRQLSTDTQYF. In nucleotides, the CDR3 is TGCGCCAGCAGCTTGAGGCAGTTGAGCACAGATACGCAGTATTTT.

J is TRBJ1-4 and V is TRBV4-3; 7 bases map to TRBD1. The CDR3 spans 16 residues. V gave up 0 bases and J gave up 10 bases; unmatched junction bases: 11. From germline, CDR1 is LGHNA and CDR2 YSLEER. CDR3 residues: CASSQEGTSQGSKLFF. The CDR3 DNA sequence: TGCGCCAGCAGCCAAGAGGGGACCTCACAGGGGTCAAAACTGTTTTTT.

J is TRBJ2-1 and V is TRBV6-2 or TRBV6-3, with 11 nucleotides matching TRBD2. Per germline, CDR1 MNHEY and CDR2 SVGEGT. The CDR3 contains 17 residues. Trimming removed 2 bases from V and 9 bases from J; junction bases left unmatched: 12. CDR3 loop: CASSYVAGGPRVGEQFF. The CDR3 bases are TGTGCCAGCAGTTACGTAGCGGGGGGGCCAAGGGTTGGTGAGCAGTTCTTC.

The chain joins TRBV5-6 to TRBJ1-6; possible D gene TRBD1, 5 bases. Germline V gene lookup returns CDR1 SGHDT and CDR2 YYEEEE. This CDR3 is 14 amino acids long. Between the trimmed V and J ends, which lost 6 bases and 6 bases, there was a span of 13 bases. The CDR3 sequence: CASTSGTGNSPLHF. CDR3 nucleotides: TGTGCCAGCACCTCCGGGACGGGTAATTCACCCCTCCACTTT.

The V and J genes are TRBV4-1 and TRBJ1-2; TRBD1 might be the D (6 bases). Germline CDR1 is MGHRA and CDR2 is YSYEKL. Trimming pared 1 base from V and 1 base from J, leaving 10 bases between. The CDR3 is made up of 15 amino acids. CDR3 bases: TGCGCCAGCAGCCAAGGTGGAGGGGGTAACTATGGCTACACCTTC. This codes for CASSQGGGGNYGYTF.

This clone came up a few times. V and J are TRBV7-9 and TRBJ1-6; D not certain. Germline V gene data show CDR1 as SEHNR and CDR2 as FQNEAQ (reference sequence). With 5 bases removed from V and 10 bases from J, the gap between germline ends came to 9 bases. The CDR3 length is 12 residues. The chain's CDR3 is CASSPFQSPLHF. The CDR3 DNA sequence: TGTGCCAGCAGCCCCTTCCAGTCACCCCTCCACTTT.

J is TRBJ1-5 and V is TRBV5-1; possibly TRBD1 for D (5 bases). The CDR3 totals 15 residues. V was clipped by 4 bases and J by 3 bases, with 14 bases between them. The V gene's germline CDR1 is SGHRS and CDR2 YFSETQ. CDR3 loop: CASSPGGGTNQPQHF. In DNA form, the CDR3 reads TGCGCCAGCAGCCCCGGAGGAGGGACCAATCAGCCCCAGCATTTT. The complete variable domain, with remaining parts taken from reference TRBV5-1 and TRBJ1-5, reads KAGVTQTPRYLIKTRGQQVTLSCSPISGHRSVSWYQQTPGQGLQFLFEYFSETQRNKGNFPGRFSGRQFSNSRSEMNVSTLELGDSALYLCASSPGGGTNQPQHFGDGTRLSIL.